Listed here are 9 T cell receptor beta chains from one sample, sequenced in a study of intratumoral heterogeneity in liver cancer. Sequencing was performed with immunoSEQ multiplex PCR; in TCRdb, only in-frame clones are kept and a portion is missing. The table lists 20,000 to 25,000 clones, just under 75% of them singletons. The sample in question was tumor-adjacent normal tissue, obtained before any cancer treatment. All receptors derive from a woman in her 70s with hepatocellular carcinoma.

The chain uses TRBV28 and TRBJ1-2; D is ambiguous. Germline V gives CDR1 MDHEN, CDR2 SYDVKM. The length of the CDR3 is 11 residues. Between the trimmed V and J ends, which lost 8 bases and 8 bases, there was a span of 12 bases. Here the CDR3 reads CASGSSYGYTF. The CDR3 DNA is TGTGCCAGCGGGTCAAGCTACGGCTACACCTTC.

The V and J genes are TRBV28 and TRBJ2-1, with a possible D match to TRBD2 (6 bases). Trimming took off 10 bases at V and 9 bases at J, with 13 bases between the two ends. Germline CDR1 reads MDHEN; CDR2 reads SYDVKM. The CDR3 contains 11 residues. CDR3 in DNA: TGTGCCACCGGTGGGGGGACTGAGCAGTTCTTC. Translation: CATGGGTEQFF.

This clone is medium-sized (0.01 to 0.1%) by share. The chain couples TRBV28 to TRBJ2-7; 13 bases are shared with TRBD2. CDR1 and CDR2 (germline): MDHEN, SYDVKM. The junction had 3 bases not matched to a gene; V was cut back by 2 bases and J by 2 bases. This CDR3 is built from 16 residues. The CDR3 region is CASSLVGLAGAYEQYF. The CDR3 DNA reads TGTGCCAGCAGTTTAGTCGGACTAGCGGGGGCCTACGAGCAGTACTTC.

This clone is deemed medium-sized. J is TRBJ2-7 and V is TRBV2, with 9 bases fitting TRBD1. This CDR3 region has 15 residues. After removal of 6 bases from V and 5 bases from J, the junction contained 11 bases not matched to a gene. Germline-derived CDR1 and CDR2 are SNHLY and FYNNEI. The CDR3 region has the DNA TGTGCCAGCAGCCCAGACAGGGGGTATTACCACGAGCAGTACTTC. Amino acid sequence: CASSPDRGYYHEQYF. The variable domain in full, completed from reference TRBV2 and TRBJ2-7, reads EPEVTQTPSHQVTQMGQEVILRCVPISNHLYFYWYRQILGQKVEFLVSFYNNEISEKSEIFDDQFSVERPDGSNFTLKIRSTKLEDSAMYFCASSPDRGYYHEQYFGPGTRLTVT.

The chain has TRBV7-8 and TRBJ1-1, with D perhaps TRBD1 (5 bases). V dropped 5 bases and J dropped 8 bases, with 15 bases sitting between them. Germline loops: CDR1 SGHVS, CDR2 FQNEAQ. The CDR3 extends over 13 amino acids. The CDR3 sequence is CASSPVVQGEAFF. Here the CDR3 DNA reads TGTGCCAGCAGCCCCGTGGTCCAGGGAGAAGCTTTCTTT.

This clone was observed once. The chain recombines TRBV29-1 with TRBJ1-2, with D perhaps TRBD1 (6 bases). The CDR3 contains 13 residues. The germline V and J ends were trimmed by 4 bases and 0 bases, with 9 bases remaining between them. The germline V gene has CDR1 SQVTM and CDR2 ANQGSEA. CDR3 residues: CSVGDKSNYGYTF. The CDR3 nucleotides are TGCAGCGTTGGGGACAAATCTAACTATGGCTACACCTTC.

This chain links TRBV7-8 with TRBJ2-6; 8 bases map to TRBD2. V lost 5 bases to trimming and J lost 0 bases; unmatched junction nucleotides: 9. Per germline, CDR1 SGHVS and CDR2 FQNEAQ. CDR3 length equals 18 residues. The CDR3: CASSPSGLDFSGANVLTF. The DNA of the CDR3 is TGTGCCAGCAGCCCCTCGGGACTAGACTTCTCTGGGGCCAACGTCCTGACTTTC.

This clone occurred a few times. The chain links TRBV29-1 to TRBJ2-5, with a weak D call TRBD2 (5 bases). The V gene lost 4 bases and the J gene lost 5 bases, with 17 bases spanning the gap. The CDR3 is 14 residues long. CDR1 is SQVTM, CDR2 ANQGSEA, per germline. For the CDR3, the DNA is TGCAGCGTTGGGGAGCGCCGTTTGGCGGAGACCCAGTACTTC. Amino acid sequence: CSVGERRLAETQYF.

By sample fraction, this clone is medium-sized. The chain links TRBV5-4 to TRBJ2-3, with D hard to call. V dropped 1 base and J dropped 0 bases, with 3 bases sitting between them. This CDR3 spans 13 amino acids. Germline-derived CDR1 and CDR2 are SGHNT and YYREEE (reference sequence). The CDR3 loop is CASSLWSTDTQYF. The CDR3 coding sequence is TGTGCCAGCAGCTTGTGGAGCACAGATACGCAGTATTTT.